The next 4 T cell receptor beta chains were all read from a single sample in a study of blood T cell repertoires in COVID-19. Method: immunoSEQ multiplex PCR; TCRdb's copy keeps in-frame clones and lacks some. The sample contains around 190,000 clones, 84% of which appear only once. The specimen sequenced was PBMCs or T cells enriched from blood (not recorded which). The receptors here all came from a woman aged 30 to 39 who had been exposed to COVID-19.

This chain connects TRBV5-1 to TRBJ1-2; 10 positions agree with TRBD1. Germline CDR1 reads SGHRS; CDR2 reads YFSETQ. The trim removed 4 bases at V and 6 bases at J, leaving 9 bases unmatched. CDR3 length: 15 residues. The CDR3 loop reads CASSRGTGELDGYTF. CDR3 coding DNA: TGCGCCAGCAGCCGTGGGACAGGGGAGCTGGATGGCTACACCTTC.

This clone has only one observation. The J gene is TRBJ1-2, the V gene TRBV6-5; 7 bases are shared with TRBD1. V was clipped by 6 bases and J by 4 bases; unmatched bases: 8. CDR1 is MNHEY, CDR2 SVGAGI, per germline. This CDR3 contains 14 residues. This chain's CDR3 is CASSDRVLGYGYTF. The CDR3 coding sequence is TGTGCCAGCAGCGACAGGGTATTGGGCTATGGCTACACCTTC.

The genes are TRBV21-1 and TRBJ2-5; the listed D gene, TRBD1, was not tested against the DNA. TRBV21-1 is classified as a pseudogene. This CDR3 has 13 amino acids. CDR3 region: CASGLTGGETQYF. CDR3 DNA: TGTGCCAGCGGTCTTACAGGGGGAGAGACCCAGTACTTC.

The chain carries TRBV6-5 and TRBJ1-1, with TRBD1 matching 7 bases. CDR1 is MNHEY and CDR2 is SVGAGI in the germline V gene. CDR3 length: 14 amino acids. The ends lost 7 bases at V and 3 bases at J; junction bases unmatched: 8. The CDR3 region is CASIRLQGDTEAFF. The CDR3 nucleotides are TGTGCCAGCATCCGCCTCCAGGGGGACACTGAAGCTTTCTTT.